These T cell receptor beta chains were read from a single sample in a study of long-term antiretroviral therapy in people with HIV. The assay was immunoSEQ multiplex PCR, and TCRdb's table has in-frame clones only and misses some. Of over 40,000 clones in the sample, 94% were seen once. Source: unsorted PBMCs, taken around 9 years after starting antiretroviral therapy. The receptors stem from a man between 25 and 39 years old with HIV. CDR3s include the opening cysteine and the closing phenylalanine or tryptophan. The D gene is left open where the match is weak. A clone size is listed for some rows: how often the clone was seen (once, few, many), or a class if it is expanded.

j_gene: TRBJ1-1; d_gene: .; abundance: .; v_gene: TRBV27; CDR3nt: TGTGCCAGCAGTTTTGGGGCAGGGACAATGAACACTGAAGCTTTCTTT; CDR3aa: CASSFGAGTMNTEAFF
j_gene: TRBJ1-2; d_gene: .; abundance: .; v_gene: TRBV5-8; CDR3nt: TGTGCCAGCAGCTTTCGACGTTACTATGGCTACACCTTC; CDR3aa: CASSFRRYYGYTF
j_gene: TRBJ2-5; d_gene: .; abundance: once; v_gene: TRBV28; CDR3nt: TGTGCCAGCAGTTTATCTGGGGCGGGGGAGACCCAGTACTTC; CDR3aa: CASSLSGAGETQYF
j_gene: TRBJ1-2; d_gene: .; abundance: few; v_gene: TRBV9; CDR3nt: TGTGCCAGCAGCGTAGCTCTGGCTAACTATGGCTACACCTTC; CDR3aa: CASSVALANYGYTF
j_gene: TRBJ1-3; d_gene: .; abundance: .; v_gene: TRBV14; CDR3nt: TGTGCCAGCAGCCGGGGGACGGCTGGAAACACCATATATTTT; CDR3aa: CASSRGTAGNTIYF
j_gene: TRBJ2-7; d_gene: .; abundance: .; v_gene: TRBV2; CDR3nt: TGTGCCAGCAAATTGAGACCGACAGTTAACGAGCAGTACTTC; CDR3aa: CASKLRPTVNEQYF
j_gene: TRBJ2-5; d_gene: TRBD2; abundance: .; v_gene: TRBV7-9; CDR3nt: TGTGCCAGCAGCTTCGGGACTAGCGGGCAAGAGACCCAGTACTTC; CDR3aa: CASSFGTSGQETQYF
j_gene: TRBJ1-5; d_gene: .; abundance: .; v_gene: TRBV2; CDR3nt: TGTGCCAGCAGTGTGGCGGAGGAGAATCAGCCCCAGCATTTT; CDR3aa: CASSVAEENQPQHF
j_gene: TRBJ2-1; d_gene: .; abundance: .; v_gene: TRBV9; CDR3nt: TGTGCCAGCAGCACTGGAGTAGTGGTAGACAATGAGCAGTTCTTC; CDR3aa: CASSTGVVVDNEQFF
j_gene: TRBJ2-1; d_gene: TRBD1; abundance: .; v_gene: TRBV4-1; CDR3nt: TGCGCCAGCAGCCCACCGGGACAGGGAAGCTACAATGAGCAGTTCTTC; CDR3aa: CASSPPGQGSYNEQFF
j_gene: TRBJ1-1; d_gene: .; abundance: .; v_gene: TRBV27; CDR3nt: TGTGCCAGCAGTTTGGGGAGCTTTGTTACTGAAGCTTTCTTT; CDR3aa: CASSLGSFVTEAFF
j_gene: TRBJ1-5; d_gene: .; abundance: .; v_gene: TRBV6-5; CDR3nt: TGTGCCAGCAGACTGACAGGCGCCCAGCCCCAGCATTTT; CDR3aa: CASRLTGAQPQHF
j_gene: TRBJ1-2; d_gene: TRBD1; abundance: once; v_gene: TRBV6-6; CDR3nt: TGTGCCAGCAGAAAGGCCGCTGAACAGGGGGCGAATGGCTACACCTTC; CDR3aa: CASRKAAEQGANGYTF
j_gene: TRBJ2-5; d_gene: TRBD2; abundance: .; v_gene: TRBV2; CDR3nt: TGTGCCAGCAGTGTGGCGGGGGGGCGTTGGGAGACCCAGTACTTC; CDR3aa: CASSVAGGRWETQYF
j_gene: TRBJ2-5; d_gene: .; abundance: .; v_gene: TRBV6-5; CDR3nt: TGTGCCAGCAGGGAGACATTCCTAGAGACCCAGTACTTC; CDR3aa: CASRETFLETQYF
j_gene: TRBJ2-2; d_gene: TRBD2; abundance: .; v_gene: TRBV19; CDR3nt: TGTGCCAGTAGTCATAGCGGGGGCCCAAACACCGGGGAGCTGTTTTTT; CDR3aa: CASSHSGGPNTGELFF
j_gene: TRBJ2-5; d_gene: .; abundance: once; v_gene: TRBV19; CDR3nt: TGTGCCAGTAGTAAGGGAGCTAGGACACTCCAAGAGACCCAGTACTTC; CDR3aa: CASSKGARTLQETQYF
j_gene: TRBJ2-1; d_gene: TRBD2; abundance: .; v_gene: TRBV6-4; CDR3nt: TGTGCCAGCAGGGAAAGCGGGGGGCGCGACAATGAGCAGTTCTTC; CDR3aa: CASRESGGRDNEQFF
j_gene: TRBJ2-1; d_gene: TRBD2; abundance: .; v_gene: TRBV5-1; CDR3nt: TGCGCCAGCAGCCCCCTCCCTTGGGCGGGGGACTACAATGAGCAGTTCTTC; CDR3aa: CASSPLPWAGDYNEQFF
j_gene: TRBJ2-3; d_gene: .; abundance: .; v_gene: TRBV6-5; CDR3nt: TGTGCCAGCAGCCTCCGGGGGCGGGAGACAGATACGCAGTATTTT; CDR3aa: CASSLRGRETDTQYF
j_gene: TRBJ1-1; d_gene: .; abundance: .; v_gene: TRBV28; CDR3nt: TGTGCCAGCACTCGTTATAAGACGGGAGGCACTGAAGCTTTCTTT; CDR3aa: CASTRYKTGGTEAFF
j_gene: TRBJ2-2; d_gene: TRBD1; abundance: .; v_gene: TRBV5-6; CDR3nt: TGTGCCAGCAGCTTGAGCGGGACAGGGGTTTTCGGGGAGCTGTTTTTT; CDR3aa: CASSLSGTGVFGELFF
j_gene: TRBJ2-5; d_gene: TRBD1; abundance: .; v_gene: TRBV7-9; CDR3nt: TGTGCCAGCAGCACCAAGGGGACAGTCCAAGAGACCCAGTACTTC; CDR3aa: CASSTKGTVQETQYF
j_gene: TRBJ2-2; d_gene: .; abundance: .; v_gene: TRBV5-5; CDR3nt: TGTGCCAGCAGCTTGTTGCCAGAAATAAACACCGGGGAGCTGTTTTTT; CDR3aa: CASSLLPEINTGELFF
j_gene: TRBJ2-6; d_gene: .; abundance: .; v_gene: TRBV7-6; CDR3nt: TGTGCCAGCAGCTTAGTCCCTCTGGACGGGAGCTCTGGGGCCAACGTCCTGACTTTC; CDR3aa: CASSLVPLDGSSGANVLTF
j_gene: TRBJ2-2; d_gene: .; abundance: .; v_gene: TRBV11-2; CDR3nt: TGTGCCAGCAGCTCAGAAGGGGGTATATCGGCCACCGGGGAGCTGTTTTTT; CDR3aa: CASSSEGGISATGELFF
j_gene: TRBJ1-2; d_gene: TRBD1; abundance: .; v_gene: TRBV28; CDR3nt: TGTGCCAGCACTCCCAGGGGGCCGGGGGGCTACACCTTC; CDR3aa: CASTPRGPGGYTF
j_gene: TRBJ1-5; d_gene: TRBD1; abundance: .; v_gene: TRBV10-3; CDR3nt: TGTGCCATCAGCGACGACAGGGATCAGCCCCAGCATTTT; CDR3aa: CAISDDRDQPQHF
j_gene: TRBJ1-1; d_gene: .; abundance: .; v_gene: TRBV18; CDR3nt: TGTGCCAGCTCAGCCACAGAGAACACTGAAGCTTTCTTT; CDR3aa: CASSATENTEAFF
j_gene: TRBJ1-2; d_gene: TRBD1; abundance: .; v_gene: TRBV6-4; CDR3nt: TGTGCCAGCAGCACCTACGGACAGGGGGCAGGAGGCTACACCTTC; CDR3aa: CASSTYGQGAGGYTF
j_gene: TRBJ1-2; d_gene: .; abundance: .; v_gene: TRBV4-2; CDR3nt: TGTGCCAGCAGCCAAGAACACGCCGACTCACTTAACTATGGCTACACCTTC; CDR3aa: CASSQEHADSLNYGYTF
j_gene: TRBJ1-3; d_gene: .; abundance: .; v_gene: TRBV11-2; CDR3nt: TGTGCCAGCAGCTTAGGGCAGATCATCTCTGGAAACACCATATATTTT; CDR3aa: CASSLGQIISGNTIYF
j_gene: TRBJ2-7; d_gene: .; abundance: .; v_gene: TRBV15; CDR3nt: TGTGCCACCAGCCGTGCAGGGCAGGCTGGGTACGAGCAGTACTTC; CDR3aa: CATSRAGQAGYEQYF
j_gene: TRBJ2-3; d_gene: .; abundance: .; v_gene: TRBV6-6; CDR3nt: TGTGCCAGCATTGGAGAAGGCACAGATACGCAGTATTTT; CDR3aa: CASIGEGTDTQYF
j_gene: TRBJ1-6; d_gene: TRBD1; abundance: .; v_gene: TRBV7-9; CDR3nt: TGTGCCGCGCAGGGGGACTCCTATAATTCACCCCTCCACTTT; CDR3aa: CAAQGDSYNSPLHF
j_gene: TRBJ2-5; d_gene: .; abundance: .; v_gene: TRBV6-6; CDR3nt: TGTGCCAGCCTCGAGCGAGGAGAGACCCAGTACTTC; CDR3aa: CASLERGETQYF
j_gene: TRBJ2-7; d_gene: .; abundance: .; v_gene: TRBV9; CDR3nt: TGTGCCAGCAGCAAAGAGGGCTTATTAGGCGAGCAGTACTTC; CDR3aa: CASSKEGLLGEQYF
j_gene: TRBJ1-4; d_gene: .; abundance: .; v_gene: TRBV25-1; CDR3nt: TGTGCCAGCCACGGGCCGGGGAAACTGTTTTTT; CDR3aa: CASHGPGKLFF
j_gene: TRBJ1-4; d_gene: .; abundance: .; v_gene: TRBV19; CDR3nt: TGTGCCAGTAGTGTCACGGGAACCGAAAAACTGTTTTTT; CDR3aa: CASSVTGTEKLFF
j_gene: TRBJ2-3; d_gene: .; abundance: .; v_gene: TRBV5-6; CDR3nt: TGTGCCAGCAGCTTCTGGGGTGATACAACAGATACGCAGTATTTT; CDR3aa: CASSFWGDTTDTQYF
j_gene: TRBJ2-2; d_gene: .; abundance: .; v_gene: TRBV6-1; CDR3nt: TGTGCCAGCAATTTGGCGGGGTTGGACGGGGAGCTGTTTTTT; CDR3aa: CASNLAGLDGELFF
j_gene: TRBJ2-3; d_gene: TRBD1; abundance: .; v_gene: TRBV5-4; CDR3nt: TGTGCCAGCAGCGCCAACGACAGGGGGGGAGGAGATACGCAGTATTTT; CDR3aa: CASSANDRGGGDTQYF
j_gene: TRBJ1-5; d_gene: TRBD1; abundance: few; v_gene: TRBV7-8; CDR3nt: TGTGCCAGCAGCTTAACATGGACAGGGGGTGTTGGCAATCAGCCCCAGCATTTT; CDR3aa: CASSLTWTGGVGNQPQHF
j_gene: TRBJ2-2; d_gene: .; abundance: .; v_gene: TRBV7-9; CDR3nt: TGTGCCAGCACCTACGGGGCGAACTTGAACACCGGGGAGCTGTTTTTT; CDR3aa: CASTYGANLNTGELFF
j_gene: TRBJ1-1; d_gene: .; abundance: .; v_gene: TRBV19; CDR3nt: TGTGCCAGTGCGCTGGGATCCACTGAAGCTTTCTTT; CDR3aa: CASALGSTEAFF
j_gene: TRBJ1-2; d_gene: TRBD1; abundance: few; v_gene: TRBV19; CDR3nt: TGTGCCAGTGGTCACAGGGGATTCTATGGCTACACCTTC; CDR3aa: CASGHRGFYGYTF
j_gene: TRBJ1-5; d_gene: .; abundance: once; v_gene: TRBV28; CDR3nt: TGTGCCAGCAGCCTGGGACTGCTCGTTGATAGCAATCAGCCCCAGCATTTT; CDR3aa: CASSLGLLVDSNQPQHF
j_gene: TRBJ1-6; d_gene: .; abundance: .; v_gene: TRBV11-2; CDR3nt: TGTGCCAGCAGGACAGGTGTAACCTCACCCCTCCACTTT; CDR3aa: CASRTGVTSPLHF
j_gene: TRBJ1-2; d_gene: TRBD1; abundance: .; v_gene: TRBV29-1; CDR3nt: TGCAGCGTTGCCGTACAGGGGTCCGATGGCTACACCTTC; CDR3aa: CSVAVQGSDGYTF
j_gene: TRBJ2-3; d_gene: TRBD2; abundance: .; v_gene: TRBV10-3; CDR3nt: TGTGCCATCAGTGAGGCTAGCGGGGATGCAGATACGCAGTATTTT; CDR3aa: CAISEASGDADTQYF
j_gene: TRBJ2-3; d_gene: TRBD2; abundance: .; v_gene: TRBV5-5; CDR3nt: TGTGCCAGCAGCTTGGTAGCGGGGGCGGGAGATACGCAGTATTTT; CDR3aa: CASSLVAGAGDTQYF
j_gene: TRBJ1-2; d_gene: .; abundance: few; v_gene: TRBV28; CDR3nt: TGTGCCAGCAGATCGGGACAACTCTATGGCTACACCTTC; CDR3aa: CASRSGQLYGYTF
j_gene: TRBJ1-1; d_gene: TRBD1; abundance: .; v_gene: TRBV7-9; CDR3nt: TGTGCCAGCAGCAGAACAGGGGGCGCGATGAACACTGAAGCTTTCTTT; CDR3aa: CASSRTGGAMNTEAFF
j_gene: TRBJ1-6; d_gene: .; abundance: once; v_gene: TRBV13; CDR3nt: TGTGCCACCGCGGCGGGGTCATCACCCCTCCACTTT; CDR3aa: CATAAGSSPLHF
j_gene: TRBJ1-2; d_gene: .; abundance: .; v_gene: TRBV19; CDR3nt: TGTGCCAGTACTGGGGAAAACGGGGGGCGAAGCCTCTATGGCTACACCTTC; CDR3aa: CASTGENGGRSLYGYTF
j_gene: TRBJ1-6; d_gene: TRBD1; abundance: .; v_gene: TRBV19; CDR3nt: TGTGCCAGTAGTTGGAGGGACAGGATTAATTCACCCCTCCACTTT; CDR3aa: CASSWRDRINSPLHF
j_gene: TRBJ1-1; d_gene: .; abundance: .; v_gene: TRBV9; CDR3nt: TGTGCCAGCAGCCCGTCGCGTGGGAACACTGAAGCTTTCTTT; CDR3aa: CASSPSRGNTEAFF
j_gene: TRBJ1-2; d_gene: .; abundance: .; v_gene: TRBV28; CDR3nt: TGTGCCAGCAGTTTATCAAGGGGAAACTATGGCTACACCTTC; CDR3aa: CASSLSRGNYGYTF
j_gene: TRBJ1-1; d_gene: .; abundance: .; v_gene: TRBV5-1; CDR3nt: TGCGCCAGCAGCTTGATGACTACAGGGAACACTGAAGCTTTCTTT; CDR3aa: CASSLMTTGNTEAFF
j_gene: TRBJ1-4; d_gene: TRBD1; abundance: .; v_gene: TRBV9; CDR3nt: TGTGCCAGCAGCGTAGCTCCCCCAGGACAGGGCGAGGAAAAACTGTTTTTT; CDR3aa: CASSVAPPGQGEEKLFF